The source of this T cell receptor beta chain is a study of CXCR3-negative and CXCR3-positive naive CD8 T cells. In preparing the TRB cDNA libraries, 5' RACE with UMI labels was used. One entry per CDR3 protein, without DNA, is what TCRdb gives after re-calling the 5' RACE reads. This sample lists fewer than 95,000 distinct CDR3 sequences; its ten largest clones have over 1.5%. Naive CD8+ T cells had a CD45RO-CCR7+CD27+CD95- phenotype. The CDR3 is 12 residues long. Germline CDR1 SQVTM, CDR2 ANQGSEA. The V gene is TRBV29-1, the J gene TRBJ2-1. This sequence was found in a human donor in good health. Some clones in this sample may be carry-over from other donors' samples. The source material was naive CXCR3- CD8+ T cells from blood. Stated subset: CD45RO-CCR7+CD27+CD95- naive CD8+ T cells lacking CXCR3 (TNR3-). The CDR3 spells CSVRLFDNEQFF.